The 10 T cell receptor beta chains below all came from one sample that was sequenced in a study of T-cell memory formation after mild COVID-19. In TCRdb, the 5' RACE reads were re-called with MiXCR into one record per CDR3 protein. The sample lists just under 350,000 distinct CDR3 sequences, 10% to 15% seen once, with about 20% in the top ten. The sample taken for sequencing was PBMCs or a T cell subset sorted from them (not recorded which). Source of these receptors: a man aged 18 to 30 who had mild COVID-19 (a few samples of this study predate the infection). Cell type and time point are not known.

This clonotype came up a few times. The chain is built from TRBV20-1 and TRBJ1-3, with D unresolved. The V end lost 2 bases, the J end lost 7 bases, and 18 bases lay between the germline ends. CDR1 and CDR2 from the germline V gene are DFQATT and SNEGSKA (reference sequence). This CDR3 comprises 15 residues. Written as DNA, the CDR3 is TGCAGTGCTAGACCCGACGGGGAGTGGCGCAACACCATATATTTT. It is translated as CSARPDGEWRNTIYF.

This clonotype was seen ten or more times. This chain uses TRBV7-9 with TRBJ2-5; 10 bases are shared with TRBD2. The V gene end was trimmed by 7 bases and the J gene end by 1 base; junction bases not matched to a gene: 3. The CDR3 runs 14 residues. Germline CDR1 SEHNR, CDR2 FQNEAQ (reference sequence). The chain's CDR3 is CASNPSGGQETQYF. The CDR3 DNA follows: TGTGCCAGCAACCCTAGCGGGGGCCAAGAGACCCAGTACTTC.

This clonotype was seen more than once but under ten times. This chain links TRBV7-2 with TRBJ2-7, with 7 positions matching TRBD2. The CDR3 has 15 residues. V was pared by 0 bases and J by 0 bases, with 2 bases of the junction left unmatched. Germline V CDR1 and CDR2: SGHTA, FQGNSA. The CDR3 coding sequence is TGTGCCAGCAGCTTAGCTAGCGGGTTCTCCTACGAGCAGTACGTC. Protein sequence: CASSLASGFSYEQYV.

The genes are TRBV18 and TRBJ1-3; D gene uncertain. This CDR3 is 17 amino acids long. Trimming took 2 bases from V and 0 from J, leaving 14 bases between them. Germline CDR1 is KGHSH and CDR2 is LQKENI. This CDR3 reads CASSPSPGTSSGNTIYF. CDR3 nucleotide sequence: TGTGCCAGCTCACCATCCCCGGGAACTAGCTCTGGAAACACCATATATTTT.

V usage is TRBV4-1 and J usage is TRBJ2-3, with D possibly TRBD1 on 5 matching bases. The germline V gene has CDR1 MGHRA and CDR2 YSYEKL. The V end was cut by 3 bases, the J end by 2 bases, with 6 bases between. The CDR3 totals 13 residues. Here the CDR3 reads CASSQGLTDTQYF. The CDR3, as DNA: TGCGCCAGCAGCCAGGGGCTCACAGATACGCAGTATTTT.

V is TRBV19 and J is TRBJ1-5; D might be TRBD1 (6 bases). Trimming cost V 8 bases and J 3 bases, with 20 bases left between them. Germline V gene sequence: CDR1 LNHDA, CDR2 SQIVND (reference sequence). The CDR3 contains 16 residues. The CDR3 DNA reads as TGTGCCAGTTTGGTCATTTGGACAGCAGACAATCAGCCCCAGCATTTT. It encodes CASLVIWTADNQPQHF.

There are a few counts of this clonotype. The genes are TRBV11-2 and TRBJ2-1; a possible D gene is TRBD1 (6 bases). Germline-derived CDR1 and CDR2 are SGHAT and FQNNGV. V lost 5 bases and J lost 7, with 15 bases in between. The CDR3 is made up of 14 amino acids. The CDR3 loop is CASSPHRARNEQFF. In DNA, the CDR3 is TGTGCCAGCAGCCCCCACAGGGCCAGGAATGAGCAGTTCTTC.

The V and J genes are TRBV6-6 and TRBJ2-5; 10 bases align to TRBD1. Losses at the gene ends were 6 bases for V and 4 bases for J; bases not matched to a gene: 11. Germline loops: CDR1 MNHNY, CDR2 SVGAGI (reference sequence). The CDR3 is made up of 16 amino acids. The CDR3 loop is CASRPRDRGGGETQYF. As DNA, the CDR3 is TGTGCCAGCAGACCACGGGACAGGGGTGGGGGAGAGACCCAGTACTTC.

This clonotype came up many times. V usage is TRBV20-1 and J usage is TRBJ2-3; no reliable D call. From germline, CDR1 is DFQATT and CDR2 SNEGSKA (reference sequence). The length of the CDR3 is 14 residues. Trimming removed 4 bases from V and 1 base from J, with 12 bases in between. CDR3 in DNA: TGCAGTGCTACCGCCCCCTTAGGCACAGATACGCAGTATTTT. Protein: CSATAPLGTDTQYF.

This clonotype was seen only a few times. The rearrangement joins TRBV7-9 to TRBJ1-5; the D gene is possibly TRBD1 (5 bases). Germline CDR1 and CDR2: SEHNR and FQNEAQ (reference sequence). The CDR3 loop spans 15 amino acids. V lost 5 bases and J lost 2, with 13 bases in between. In nucleotides, the CDR3 is TGTGCCAGCAGCCCGGTGGGGCTTGGCAATCAGCCCCAGCATTTT. As protein: CASSPVGLGNQPQHF.